Listed here are 20 T cell receptor gamma chains from one sample, sequenced in a study of gamma delta lymphoproliferative disorders and STAT genes. PBMCs from patients and controls supplied the genomic DNA for sequencing. TCRdb re-analyzed the multiplex PCR reads via CATT. The repertoire includes 1,500 to 2,000 gamma-chain clones, about 10% of them detected once, and 25% sits in the top ten. Sequencing used blood. All receptors come from a human donor in good health.

Relative to its sample, this clone is medium-sized (0.01 to 0.1%). Other DNA sequences from this sample encode an identical CDR3 as well. The chain joins TRGV9 to TRGJ1 or TRGJ2. TCRdb offers no J gene call, so here the DNA was matched to germline to obtain one. The germline V gene has CDR1 GITISATS and CDR2 ISYDGTV (reference sequence). After removal of 0 bases from V and 7 bases from J, the junction contained 3 bases not matched to a gene. This CDR3 has 12 amino acids. The CDR3 reads CALWEVLYKKLF. CDR3 in DNA: TGTGCCTTGTGGGAGGTGCTCTATAAGAAACTCTTT.

By proportion, this clone is medium-sized (0.01 to 0.1%). The CDR3 sequence is CATWDRPETYYKKLF. In nucleotides, the CDR3 is TGTGCCACCTGGGACAGGCCCGAAACTTATTATAAGAAACTCTTT. The V call is TRGV3, the J call TRGJ1 or TRGJ2. No J gene is reported in TCRdb; it was inferred here by comparing the DNA with germline. Germline-derived CDR1 and CDR2 are VTNTFY and YDVSTARD (reference sequence). V trimming: 0 bases; J trimming: 3 bases; junction bases outside the gene matches: 8. The CDR3 is 15 amino acids.

This clone rates as medium-sized (0.01 to 0.1%). The CDR3 DNA follows: TGTGCCACCTGGGTTGTTTATTATAAGAAACTCTTT. Its protein is CATWVVYYKKLF. J is TRGJ1 or TRGJ2 and V is TRGV4. Matching the DNA to germline supplied the J gene, which TCRdb does not give. The CDR3 sequence is 12 residues long. V trimming: 5 bases; J trimming: 3 bases; junction bases outside the gene matches: 4. Germline CDR1 reads EGSTGY; CDR2 reads YDSYTSSV.

This clone is medium-sized (0.01 to 0.1%) in the sample. The J gene is TRGJ1 or TRGJ2, the V gene TRGV8. TCRdb is silent on the J gene; assignment here came from matching the DNA to germline. Germline V CDR1 and CDR2: VENAVY, YDSYNSRV. Trimming took 5 bases from V and 5 from J; bases not matched to a gene: 12. This CDR3 has 14 residues. CDR3 amino acids: CATWAAGSNYKKLF. The CDR3 bases are TGTGCCACCTGGGCCGCTGGGTCCAATTATAAGAAACTCTTT.

This clone counts as medium-sized. The CDR3 region is CATWVGNYYKKLF. In DNA form, the CDR3 reads TGTGCCACCTGGGTTGGGAATTATTATAAGAAACTCTTT. V gene TRGV2 combines with J gene TRGJ1 or TRGJ2. No J gene was available from TCRdb, and it was assigned here by a germline match of the DNA. The V gene's germline CDR1 is EGSNGY and CDR2 YDSYNSKV. V lost 5 bases to trimming and J lost 0 bases; unmatched junction nucleotides: 4. This CDR3 has 13 residues.

Relative to its sample, this clone is large (0.1 to 1%). The V gene is TRGV10, the J gene TRGJP1. No J gene is reported in TCRdb; it was inferred here by comparing the DNA with germline. TRGV10 is treated as an ORF (open reading frame) with a function not yet certain. V was clipped by 8 bases and J by 4 bases; unmatched bases: 14. This CDR3 has 16 amino acids. The DNA of the CDR3 is TGTGCTGCGTGGGAAACCCATCCAAACACTGGTTGGTTCAAGATATTT. It specifies CAAWETHPNTGWFKIF.

The rearrangement joins TRGV5 to TRGJ1 or TRGJ2. TCRdb records no J gene; here it was assigned by comparing the DNA to germline. J was trimmed by 4 bases and V by 9 bases; bases with no gene match: 9. Germline values: CDR1 VINAFY, CDR2 YDVSNSKD. This CDR3 comprises 12 residues. DNA of the CDR3: TGTGCCACCCGGGGCTTCTATTATAAGAAACTCTTT. Protein product: CATRGFYYKKLF.

By sample fraction, this clone is medium-sized. V gene TRGV9 combines with J gene TRGJ1 or TRGJ2. Here the J gene was assigned by germline matching of the DNA, as TCRdb has none. The CDR3 length is 15 residues. V was pared by 3 bases and J by 4 bases, with 12 bases of the junction left unmatched. Germline-derived CDR1 and CDR2 are GITISATS and ISYDGTV (reference sequence). The CDR3 here is CALWEFYIRYYKKLF. CDR3 in DNA: TGTGCCTTGTGGGAGTTCTATATAAGATATTATAAGAAACTCTTT.

The rearrangement uses TRGV8 and TRGJP1. The J gene, missing from TCRdb, was assigned here through DNA to germline matching. Trimming removed 2 bases from V and 1 base from J; junction bases left unmatched: 16. The CDR3 is 19 amino acids. Germline V gene data show CDR1 as VENAVY and CDR2 as YDSYNSRV. In nucleotides, the CDR3 is TGTGCCACCTGGGATAAAGTCCGGACACGCGGTACCACTGGTTGGTTCAAGATATTT. It specifies CATWDKVRTRGTTGWFKIF.

This clone is categorized as medium-sized (0.01 to 0.1%). The gene calls are TRGV11 and TRGJ1 or TRGJ2. The J gene, missing from TCRdb, was assigned here through DNA to germline matching. TRGV11 is given ORF status, its function remaining uncertain. CDR3 size: 13 residues. V gave up 1 base and J gave up 8 bases; unmatched junction bases: 5. The CDR3 loop is CACWIRQYDKKLF. DNA of the CDR3: TGTGCCTGCTGGATTAGGCAGTATGATAAGAAACTCTTT.

This clone turned up a few times. The chain is built from TRGV9 and TRGJ1 or TRGJ2. No J gene was available from TCRdb, and it was assigned here by a germline match of the DNA. CDR3 size: 11 residues. Per the germline V gene, CDR1 is GITISATS and CDR2 is ISYDGTV (reference sequence). J gave up 3 bases and V 9 bases, and 5 bases lay outside the gene matches. For the CDR3, the DNA is TGTGCCTTGGGTATTTATTATAAGAAACTCTTT. Residues: CALGIYYKKLF.

This clone counts as medium-sized. This chain joins TRGV2 and TRGJP2. Germline matching of the DNA provided the J gene here, since TCRdb leaves it blank. The V gene end was trimmed by 4 bases and the J gene end by 1 base; junction bases not matched to a gene: 6. CDR1 is EGSNGY, CDR2 YDSYNSKV, per germline. CDR3 length: 15 residues. The CDR3 is CATWEKGSSDWIKTF. DNA for the CDR3: TGTGCCACCTGGGAAAAAGGTAGTAGTGATTGGATCAAGACGTTT.

Sample share makes this clone medium-sized (0.01 to 0.1%). V and J are TRGV8 and TRGJ1 or TRGJ2. Assignment of the J gene here rests on matching the DNA to germline, because TCRdb gives none. Losses at the gene ends were 2 bases for V and 12 bases for J; bases not matched to a gene: 4. Germline V lookup: CDR1 VENAVY, CDR2 YDSYNSRV. The CDR3 is 10 residues long. CDR3 in DNA: TGTGCCACCTGGGATATGGGGAAACTCTTT. As protein: CATWDMGKLF.

Judged by abundance, this clone is medium-sized. The rearrangement links TRGV2 to TRGJ1 or TRGJ2. TCRdb lists no J gene, so it was determined here by aligning the DNA to germline. Germline V gene data show CDR1 as EGSNGY and CDR2 as YDSYNSKV. The trim removed 0 bases at V and 3 bases at J, leaving 8 bases unmatched. CDR3 length: 15 amino acids. The CDR3 DNA reads as TGTGCCACCTGGGACGGGCCGGTAGTTTATTATAAGAAACTCTTT. Protein product: CATWDGPVVYYKKLF.

This clone is medium-sized within its sample. The chain carries TRGV2 and TRGJP1. Germline matching of the DNA provided the J gene here, since TCRdb leaves it blank. The CDR3 is 13 amino acids. Germline V CDR1 and CDR2: EGSNGY, YDSYNSKV. V lost 0 bases to trimming and J lost 9 bases; unmatched junction nucleotides: 4. CDR3 coding DNA: TGTGCCACCTGGGACGGGCTCAGTTGGTTCAAGATATTT. Amino acids: CATWDGLSWFKIF.

This clone is large. The chain carries TRGV2 and TRGJ1 or TRGJ2. No J segment appears in TCRdb, so it was assigned here by matching the sequence to germline. In germline, CDR1 is EGSNGY, CDR2 YDSYNSKV. Trimming cost V 0 bases and J 0 bases; bases outside gene matches: 2. CDR3 length: 14 residues. The CDR3 DNA follows: TGTGCCACCTGGGACGGGCCGAATTATTATAAGAAACTCTTT. It yields the protein CATWDGPNYYKKLF.

By sample share, this clone is medium-sized. The rearrangement links TRGV3 to TRGJ1 or TRGJ2. Here the J gene was assigned by germline matching of the DNA, as TCRdb has none. Germline V gene lookup returns CDR1 VTNTFY and CDR2 YDVSTARD (reference sequence). This CDR3 has 14 amino acids. V shed 0 bases and J 2 bases; nucleotides not matched to a gene: 4. The CDR3 loop is CATWDRVYYYKKLF. CDR3 nucleotide sequence: TGTGCCACCTGGGACAGGGTTTATTATTATAAGAAACTCTTT.

This clone was detected ten times or more. The CDR3 nucleotides are TGTGCCACCTGGGACAGGCAAGTGCGGCGTTATTATAAGAAACTCTTT. Amino acids: CATWDRQVRRYYKKLF. This chain uses TRGV5 with TRGJ1 or TRGJ2. The J gene was not available in TCRdb and was assigned here by matching the DNA to germline segments. The CDR3 contains 16 residues. After removal of 0 bases from V and 3 bases from J, the junction contained 11 bases not matched to a gene. Germline V CDR1 and CDR2: VINAFY, YDVSNSKD.

Concerning this clone: It is unclear where the CDR3 begins or ends on the DNA, so no DNA is shown, and the CDR3 is as TCRdb lists it. The V gene is TRGV11; the J gene was not called. TRGV11 is identified as an open reading frame with a role that is uncertain. Inclusive of both ends, the CDR3 amounts to 16 amino acids. CDR3 amino acids: CTTVPAGFPSYYKKLF.

This clone is labeled large. This chain uses TRGV11 with TRGJ1 or TRGJ2. TCRdb gives no J gene; it was assigned here by matching the DNA to germline. Being an ORF, TRGV11 has a function that is uncertain. The CDR3 runs 13 residues. Unmatched junction bases numbered 2, after V lost 0 bases and J lost 6 bases. CDR3 amino acids: CACWIRHVYKKLF. The CDR3 nucleotides read TGTGCCTGCTGGATTAGGCACGTTTATAAGAAACTCTTT.